This T cell receptor (beta chain) emerged from a study of blood T cell repertoires in COVID-19. Study information: Specimens from acute and convalescent COVID-19 originated in the United States, Italy and Spain. Sources were T cells, B-cell-depleted T cells, or PBMCs; the material itself was cDNA or gDNA.

CDR3 length: 16 amino acids. Per the germline V gene, CDR1 is LGHNT and CDR2 is FRNRAP. J lost 2 bases, V lost 1 base, and 5 bases had no gene match. Authors' analysis steps: Quantification of nucleated cells was approximated via reference gene primer amplification. Generated by immunoSEQ multiplex PCR, the TCRdb table keeps only in-frame clones and is missing some. V and J calls and clone size are copied from that table; D and trimming were computed from the DNA. The sample holds 80,000 to 100,000 clones, 75% to 85% seen once. This receptor was obtained from a man aged 70-80 years with acute or convalescent COVID-19. This rearrangement joins TRBV12-5 to TRBJ2-3; 8 bases are a match to TRBD2. Sequences were obtained from peripheral blood. CDR3 amino acids: CASGLARTSLTDTQYF. The CDR3 region has the DNA TGTGCTAGTGGTTTGGCAAGGACTAGCCTCACAGATACGCAGTATTTT.